The clone carrying this T cell receptor (beta chain) has ten or more counts. The source of the sample is a study of T-cell reconstitution after alpha-beta-depleted transplantation in children. The library targeted TCRbeta and was prepared with unique molecular identifiers. TCRdb itself ran the PCR reads through MiXCR, one entry per CDR3 protein. Of almost 500,000 distinct CDR3 sequences listed, approximately 12% were seen once; the top ten hold about 5%. The trim removed 3 bases at V and 3 bases at J, leaving 4 bases unmatched. The CDR3 extends over 14 amino acids. Per the germline V gene, CDR1 is WSHSY and CDR2 is SAAADI.

The TCR was taken from a human donor who donated a stem cell graft to a child with combined immunodeficiency. Sequenced here: PBMCs from the stem cell graft donor, sampled from the stem cell graft. The chain recombines TRBV10-2 with TRBJ2-7, with 8 bases matching TRBD2. CDR3 in amino acids: CASSDGGAIYEQYF. In nucleotides, the CDR3 is TGCGCCAGCAGTGACGGGGGGGCCATCTACGAGCAGTACTTC.